The 9 T cell receptor beta chains presented below share a single source sample, sequenced in a study of blood T cell repertoires in COVID-19 (dated by TCRdb to 2019 to 2021). The library relied on the immunoSEQ multiplex PCR assay. TCRdb mirrors the immuneACCESS table, restricted to in-frame sequences. Some clones are absent from its copies; in checked studies, under half trace to an unresolved V gene, and the reason for the others is unknown. Present in this sample are roughly 130,000 clones, more than 90% of which were seen just once. The ten largest make up about 4.6% of the sample. What was sequenced was peripheral blood. Receptors were obtained from a man in his sixties with COVID-19, enrolled during active disease.

A single count supports this clone. The rearrangement links TRBV7-2 to TRBJ1-4; D remains unclear. This CDR3 has 13 residues. V was clipped by 4 bases and J by 2 bases, with 5 bases between them. Per germline, CDR1 SGHTA and CDR2 FQGNSA. CDR3 in amino acids: CASSSVTNEKLFF. CDR3 coding DNA: TGTGCCAGCAGCTCCGTGACTAATGAAAAACTGTTTTTT.

This clone was seen only a few times. The chain links TRBV24-1 to TRBJ1-5, with 9 nucleotides matching TRBD1. The junction had 0 bases not matched to a gene; V was cut back by 0 bases and J by 1 base. The germline CDR1 and CDR2 sequences are KGHDR and SFDVKD. CDR3 size: 16 residues. CDR3 sequence: CATSDLGTGSNQPQHF. The DNA for the CDR3 is TGTGCCACCAGTGATTTGGGGACAGGGAGCAATCAGCCCCAGCATTTT.

The chain recombines TRBV7-9 with TRBJ2-2, with 12 bases that match TRBD2. From germline, CDR1 is SEHNR and CDR2 FQNEAQ (reference sequence). The V and J ends lost 5 bases and 4 bases, in that order; junction bases with no gene match: 2. The CDR3 is 15 amino acids. CDR3 DNA: TGTGCCAGCAGCCGACTAGCGGGAGCCACCGGGGAGCTGTTTTTT. Its protein product is CASSRLAGATGELFF. The entire variable domain, with the rest obtained from reference TRBV7-9 and TRBJ2-2, is as follows: DTGVSQNPRHKITKRGQNVTFRCDPISEHNRLYWYRQTLGQGPEFLTYFQNEAQLEKSRLLSDRFSAERPKGSFSTLEIQRTEQGDSAMYLCASSRLAGATGELFFGEGSRLTVL.

This clone was seen a few times. In nucleotides, the CDR3 is TGCGCCAGCAGCCAAGATAGTGTAGACGGACTCTACGAGCAGTACTTC. Its translation: CASSQDSVDGLYEQYF. V gene TRBV4-3 combines with J gene TRBJ2-7; tentative D call: TRBD2 (5 bases). The V gene's germline CDR1 is LGHNA and CDR2 YSLEER. V was shortened by 0 bases and J by 3 bases, with 15 bases between the two germline ends. The CDR3 has 16 amino acids.

The gene calls are TRBV7-8 and TRBJ1-1, with 9 bases lining up with TRBD1. Germline V gene sequence: CDR1 SGHVS, CDR2 FQNEAQ. This CDR3 comprises 16 residues. Trimming removed 3 bases from V and 3 bases from J; junction bases left unmatched: 8. The CDR3 spells CASSFSGTGRDTEAFF. In DNA form, the CDR3 reads TGTGCCAGCAGCTTTTCCGGGACAGGGCGCGACACTGAAGCTTTCTTT. Full variable domain (rest looked up from reference TRBV7-8 and TRBJ1-1): GAGVSQSPRYKVAKRGQDVALRCDPISGHVSLFWYQQALGQGPEFLTYFQNEAQLDKSGLPSDRFFAERPEGSVSTLKIQRTQQEDSAVYLCASSFSGTGRDTEAFFGQGTRLTVV.

The chain employs TRBV27 and TRBJ2-7, with 8 bases fitting TRBD2. The CDR3 spans 13 residues. The germline V gene encodes CDR1 MNHEY and CDR2 SMNVEV (reference sequence). Germline trimming cut 6 bases from V and 2 bases from J; bases unmatched to any gene: 3. Here the CDR3 reads CASRVAGTYEQYF. DNA of the CDR3: TGTGCCAGCAGGGTAGCGGGAACCTACGAGCAGTACTTC.

The rearrangement uses TRBV27 and TRBJ2-5, with D perhaps matching TRBD2 (6 bases). Germline CDR1 MNHEY, CDR2 SMNVEV (reference sequence). The germline V and J ends were trimmed by 2 bases and 5 bases, with 15 bases remaining between them. The CDR3 spans 15 residues. The chain's CDR3 is CASSLRGGTLETQYF. CDR3 DNA sequence: TGTGCCAGCAGTTTAAGGGGCGGGACTCTTGAGACCCAGTACTTC.

V usage is TRBV15 and J usage is TRBJ1-3; TRBD1 might be the D (6 bases). Germline values: CDR1 LNHNV, CDR2 YYDKDF (reference sequence). V lost 3 bases and J lost 4, with 7 bases in between. The CDR3 runs to 13 residues. CDR3 sequence: CATSSDRGNTIYF. The CDR3 nucleotides read TGTGCCACCAGCAGCGACAGGGGAAACACCATATATTTT. Full variable domain (rest looked up from reference TRBV15 and TRBJ1-3): DAMVIQNPRYQVTQFGKPVTLSCSQTLNHNVMYWYQQKSSQAPKLLFHYYDKDFNNEADTPDNFQSRRPNTSFCFLDIRSPGLGDTAMYLCATSSDRGNTIYFGEGSWLTVV.

This chain joins TRBV24-1 and TRBJ2-2; D not resolved. This CDR3 is built from 15 residues. In germline, CDR1 is KGHDR, CDR2 SFDVKD. V was clipped by 2 bases and J by 1 base, with 7 bases between them. CDR3 sequence: CATSDWALNTGELFF. The CDR3 DNA reads as TGTGCCACCAGTGATTGGGCGCTGAACACCGGGGAGCTGTTTTTT.